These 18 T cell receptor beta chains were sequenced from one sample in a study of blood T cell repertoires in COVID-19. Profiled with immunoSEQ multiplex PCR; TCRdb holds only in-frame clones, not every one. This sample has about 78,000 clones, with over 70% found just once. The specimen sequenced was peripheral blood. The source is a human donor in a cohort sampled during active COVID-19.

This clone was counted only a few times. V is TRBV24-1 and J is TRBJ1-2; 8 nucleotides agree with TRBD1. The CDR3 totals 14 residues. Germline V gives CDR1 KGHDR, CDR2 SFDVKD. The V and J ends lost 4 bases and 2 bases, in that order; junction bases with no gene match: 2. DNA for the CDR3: TGTGCCACCAGTGACCGACAGGGGAACTATGGCTACACCTTC. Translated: CATSDRQGNYGYTF.

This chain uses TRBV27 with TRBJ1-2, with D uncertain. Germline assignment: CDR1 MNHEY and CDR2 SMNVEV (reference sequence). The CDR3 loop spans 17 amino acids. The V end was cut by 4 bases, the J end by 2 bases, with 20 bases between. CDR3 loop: CASSSIRSMTLNYGYTF. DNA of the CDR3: TGTGCCAGCAGTTCCATCCGGAGTATGACCCTAAACTATGGCTACACCTTC.

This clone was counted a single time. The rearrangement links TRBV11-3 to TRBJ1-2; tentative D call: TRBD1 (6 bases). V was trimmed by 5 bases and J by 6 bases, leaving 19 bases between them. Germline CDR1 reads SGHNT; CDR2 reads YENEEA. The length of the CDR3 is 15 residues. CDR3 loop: CASSPRGGFGDGYTF. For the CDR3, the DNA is TGTGCCAGCAGCCCTAGGGGGGGATTTGGGGATGGCTACACCTTC.

The CDR3 reads CASSPSGTPYSPLHF. DNA for the CDR3: TGTGCCAGCAGCCCCTCCGGGACACCCTATTCACCCCTCCACTTT. The V call is TRBV7-9, the J call TRBJ1-6; TRBD1 might be the D (6 bases). The CDR3 loop spans 15 amino acids. Germline CDR1 is SEHNR and CDR2 is FQNEAQ (reference sequence). V lost 5 bases, J lost 8 bases, and 16 bases lay in between. Looking up the rest from reference TRBV7-9 and TRBJ1-6 gives the full variable domain: DTGVSQNPRHKITKRGQNVTFRCDPISEHNRLYWYRQTLGQGPEFLTYFQNEAQLEKSRLLSDRFSAERPKGSFSTLEIQRTEQGDSAMYLCASSPSGTPYSPLHFGNGTRLTVT.

In nucleotides, the CDR3 is TGCAGCGTTGAACGGGGGTGGGAGACCCAGTACTTC. Translating gives CSVERGWETQYF. The J gene is TRBJ2-5, the V gene TRBV29-1, with a weak D call TRBD2 (6 bases). V gave up 2 bases and J gave up 5 bases, with 9 bases separating them. CDR3 length: 12 residues. Germline values: CDR1 SQVTM, CDR2 ANQGSEA.

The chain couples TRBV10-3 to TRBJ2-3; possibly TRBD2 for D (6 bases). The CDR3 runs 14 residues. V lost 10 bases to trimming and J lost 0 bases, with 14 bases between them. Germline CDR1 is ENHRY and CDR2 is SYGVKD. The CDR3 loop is CATQGAGSTDTQYF. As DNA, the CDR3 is TGTGCCACTCAAGGGGCGGGGAGCACAGATACGCAGTATTTT.

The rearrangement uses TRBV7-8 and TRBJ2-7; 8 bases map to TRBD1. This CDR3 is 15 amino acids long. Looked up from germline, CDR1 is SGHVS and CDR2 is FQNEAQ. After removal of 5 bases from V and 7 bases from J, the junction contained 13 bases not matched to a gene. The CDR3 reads CASSPTGTGPWEQYF. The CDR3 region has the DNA TGTGCCAGCAGCCCAACCGGGACAGGTCCGTGGGAGCAGTACTTC.

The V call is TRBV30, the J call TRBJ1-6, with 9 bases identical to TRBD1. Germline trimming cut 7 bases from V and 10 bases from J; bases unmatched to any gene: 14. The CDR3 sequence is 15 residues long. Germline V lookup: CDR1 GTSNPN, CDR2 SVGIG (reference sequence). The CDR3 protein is CASNPAGQGWSPLHF. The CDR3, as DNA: TGTGCCTCGAACCCTGCCGGACAGGGGTGGTCACCCCTCCACTTT.

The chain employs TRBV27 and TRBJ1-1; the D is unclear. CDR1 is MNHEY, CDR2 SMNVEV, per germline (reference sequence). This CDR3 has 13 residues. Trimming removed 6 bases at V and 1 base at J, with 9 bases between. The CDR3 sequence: CASRRFWNTEAFF. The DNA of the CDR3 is TGTGCCAGCAGGAGGTTTTGGAACACTGAAGCTTTCTTT.

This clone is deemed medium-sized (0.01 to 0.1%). CDR3 sequence: CSARPGYEQYF. The CDR3 region has the DNA TGCAGTGCTAGACCGGGCTACGAGCAGTACTTC. The rearrangement uses TRBV20-1 and TRBJ2-7; D not resolved. Trimming took off 2 bases at V and 3 bases at J, with 5 bases between the two ends. CDR1 and CDR2 from the germline V gene are DFQATT and SNEGSKA (reference sequence). CDR3 length equals 11 residues.

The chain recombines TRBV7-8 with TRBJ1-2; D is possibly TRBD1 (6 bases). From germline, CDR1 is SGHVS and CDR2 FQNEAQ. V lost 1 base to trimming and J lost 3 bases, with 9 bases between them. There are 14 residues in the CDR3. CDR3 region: CASSLDRVDYGYTF. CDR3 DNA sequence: TGTGCCAGCAGCTTAGACAGGGTGGACTATGGCTACACCTTC.

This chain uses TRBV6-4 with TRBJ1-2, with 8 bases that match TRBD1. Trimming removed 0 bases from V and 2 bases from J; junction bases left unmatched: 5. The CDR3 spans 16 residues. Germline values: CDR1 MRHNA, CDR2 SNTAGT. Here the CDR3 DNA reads TGTGCCAGCAGTGACTCTGGGGACAGGCCAAACTATGGCTACACCTTC. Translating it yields CASSDSGDRPNYGYTF.

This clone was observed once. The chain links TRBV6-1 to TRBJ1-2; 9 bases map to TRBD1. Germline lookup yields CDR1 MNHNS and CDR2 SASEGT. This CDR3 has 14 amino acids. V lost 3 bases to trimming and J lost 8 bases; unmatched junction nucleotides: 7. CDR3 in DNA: TGTGCCAGCAGTGACCTACAGGGGGCGAGGGGCTACACCTTC. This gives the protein CASSDLQGARGYTF.

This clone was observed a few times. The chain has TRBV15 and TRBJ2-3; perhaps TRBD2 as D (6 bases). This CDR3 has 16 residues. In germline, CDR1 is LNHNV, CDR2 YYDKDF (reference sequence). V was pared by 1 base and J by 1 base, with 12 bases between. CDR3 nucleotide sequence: TGTGCCACCAGCAGAGGGGACTCTTCGGGCACAGATACGCAGTATTTT. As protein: CATSRGDSSGTDTQYF. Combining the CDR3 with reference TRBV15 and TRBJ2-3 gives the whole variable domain DAMVIQNPRYQVTQFGKPVTLSCSQTLNHNVMYWYQQKSSQAPKLLFHYYDKDFNNEADTPDNFQSRRPNTSFCFLDIRSPGLGDTAMYLCATSRGDSSGTDTQYFGPGTRLTVL.

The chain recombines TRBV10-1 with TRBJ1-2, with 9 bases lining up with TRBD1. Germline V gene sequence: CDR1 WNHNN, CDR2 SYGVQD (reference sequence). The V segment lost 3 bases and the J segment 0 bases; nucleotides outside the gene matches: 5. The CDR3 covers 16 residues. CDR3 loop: CASSDGTGWANYGYTF. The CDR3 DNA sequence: TGCGCCAGCAGTGATGGGACAGGGTGGGCTAACTATGGCTACACCTTC.

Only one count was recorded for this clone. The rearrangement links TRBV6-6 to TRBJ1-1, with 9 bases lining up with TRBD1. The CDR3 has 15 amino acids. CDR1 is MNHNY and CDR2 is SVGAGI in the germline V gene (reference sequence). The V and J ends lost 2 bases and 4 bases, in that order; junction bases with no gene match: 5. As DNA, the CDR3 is TGTGCCAGCAGTTACAGGGACAGGGCCCTCACTGAAGCTTTCTTT. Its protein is CASSYRDRALTEAFF.

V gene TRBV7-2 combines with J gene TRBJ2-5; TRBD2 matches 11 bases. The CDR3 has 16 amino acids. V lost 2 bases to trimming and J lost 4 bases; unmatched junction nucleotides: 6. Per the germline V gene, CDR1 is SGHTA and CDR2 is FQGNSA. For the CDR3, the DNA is TGTGCCAGCAGCTTATTCGCTAGCGGGGGGTCAGAGACCCAGTACTTC. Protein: CASSLFASGGSETQYF. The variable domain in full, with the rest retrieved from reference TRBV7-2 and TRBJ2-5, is GAGVSQSPSNKVTEKGKDVELRCDPISGHTALYWYRQSLGQGLEFLIYFQGNSAPDKSGLPSDRFSAERTGGSVSTLTIQRTQQEDSAVYLCASSLFASGGSETQYFGPGTRLLVL.

Written as DNA, the CDR3 is TGTGCCAGCAGTGAATGGCGGATTTCCTACGAGCAGTACTTC. Translation gives CASSEWRISYEQYF. The chain employs TRBV2 and TRBJ2-7; D is unclear. V gave up 2 bases and J gave up 1 base, with 9 bases separating them. The CDR3 totals 14 residues. CDR1 is SNHLY and CDR2 is FYNNEI in the germline V gene.